Presented here are 6 T cell receptor beta chains from one specimen sequenced in a study of OX40 agonist ivuxolimab in advanced cancers. TCRdb keeps only in-frame clones here, not all; method: immunoSEQ multiplex PCR. The sample includes about 62,000 clones, 79% of them seen just once. The material sequenced was CD4+ or CD8+ T cells sorted from blood, taken in a trial of the OX40 agonist ivuxolimab. Receptor source: an adult with an advanced solid tumor such as melanoma, head and neck, liver or kidney cancer.

This chain links TRBV6-5 with TRBJ2-5; D is perhaps TRBD2 (6 bases). Germline CDR1 MNHEY, CDR2 SVGAGI. This CDR3 region has 15 residues. Trimming took 1 base from V and 2 from J, leaving 11 bases between them. The CDR3 reads CASSYLGGRQETQYF. The DNA for the CDR3 is TGTGCCAGCAGTTACTTAGGAGGGAGACAAGAGACCCAGTACTTC.

The CDR3 loop is CASSLHARQQETQYF. The CDR3 coding sequence is TGTGCCAGCAGCCTCCACGCCAGGCAGCAAGAGACCCAGTACTTC. The chain carries TRBV9 and TRBJ2-5, with no clear D. The V end was cut by 4 bases, the J end by 2 bases, with 15 bases between. Germline-derived CDR1 and CDR2 are SGDLS and YYNGEE. The CDR3 extends over 15 amino acids.

The rearrangement links TRBV19 to TRBJ2-5; weak D call: TRBD1 (5 bases). From germline, CDR1 is LNHDA and CDR2 SQIVND (reference sequence). The CDR3 runs 13 residues. V was shortened by 5 bases and J by 0 bases, with 7 bases between the two germline ends. The CDR3 nucleotides read TGTGCCAGTAGTCGACAGTACCAAGAGACCCAGTACTTC. Translated: CASSRQYQETQYF. The full variable domain, in which reference TRBV19 and TRBJ2-5 provide the parts outside the CDR3, is DGGITQSPKYLFRKEGQNVTLSCEQNLNHDAMYWYRQDPGQGLRLIYYSQIVNDFQKGDIAEGYSVSREKKESFPLTVTSAQKNPTAFYLCASSRQYQETQYFGPGTRLLVL.

The chain carries TRBV6-4 and TRBJ1-2, with TRBD1 as a possible D gene (6 bases). This CDR3 is built from 15 residues. Germline CDR1 and CDR2: MRHNA and SNTAGT. V lost 3 bases to trimming and J lost 2 bases, with 13 bases between them. In nucleotides, the CDR3 is TGTGCCAGCAGTGAATACCGGGGGGCGAACTATGGCTACACCTTC. Translation: CASSEYRGANYGYTF.

The gene calls are TRBV7-3 and TRBJ1-6; D gene ambiguous. Trimming shortened V by 1 base and J by 2 bases, and 3 bases separated the two germline ends. The CDR3 spans 14 residues. Germline CDR1 reads SGHTA; CDR2 reads FQGTGA. CDR3 region: CASSLNTYNSPLHF. The CDR3 DNA reads TGTGCCAGCAGCTTAAACACCTATAATTCACCCCTCCACTTT.

This clone was detected only a few times. The chain recombines TRBV27 with TRBJ1-5; D possibly corresponds to TRBD1 (6 bases). Between the trimmed V and J ends, which lost 5 bases and 7 bases, there was a span of 15 bases. The CDR3 extends over 14 amino acids. Germline V lookup: CDR1 MNHEY, CDR2 SMNVEV (reference sequence). The CDR3 DNA follows: TGTGCCAGCAGTCTACAGGGTTTCCAGCAGCCCCAGCATTTT. Its translation: CASSLQGFQQPQHF.